The sequence of this T cell receptor beta chain was determined in a study of PD-1 and CTLA-4 blockade in melanoma (dated by TCRdb to about 2021). Notes on the research overall: In patients with melanoma, the researchers looked at the effects of CTLA-4 blockade versus PD-1 blockade on the CD8 T cell response that was melanoma-reactive.

The table lists this clone with a few counts. What antigen it recognizes has not been identified. Base-call qualities are not available, and no considerably larger clone is one nucleotide away. Receptor libraries were prepared by the immunoSEQ multiplex PCR assay. Not all clones reach the TCRdb copy of this immuneACCESS table, which keeps in-frame sequences only. Checked studies attribute under half of the gap to unresolved V genes and leave the rest unexplained. Counted in this sample were approximately 17,000 clones; 65% to 75% of them appeared once. The ten largest account for about 16% of the sample. The TCR comes from a human donor with melanoma. Sample: CD8+ T cells from peripheral blood, taken before anti-PD-1 treatment.

The nucleotide sequence reads as follows: TGCGCCAGCAGCTTGGCCCCTGGCCGAGTTGACACTGAAGCTTTCTTT. Translation gives CASSLAPGRVDTEAFF. This chain joins TRBV5-1 to TRBJ1-1; a confident D gene designation cannot be given. The V end loses 0 bases and the J end loses 3 bases, and a stretch of 15 bases separates them. The germline V gene gives CDR1 as SGHRS and CDR2 as YFSETQ. The cysteine opens and the phenylalanine closes a CDR3 of 16 amino acids. Only the CDR3 region is kept as DNA, spanning 48 bases read in frame from base 1.